This entry is about one T cell receptor (beta chain). This record belongs to a study of blood T cell repertoires in COVID-19. Authors' data handling: Counts of nucleated cells, estimated from reference gene primer amplification, were obtained. Sequencing used immunoSEQ multiplex PCR; TCRdb keeps in-frame clones, though not all of them. V, J and clone size reflect that table, while D and trimming were determined from the DNA. The sample has 150,000 to 160,000 clones, about 85% seen once. The sequence came from a man aged 60 to 75 with COVID-19, enrolled during active disease. The sequencing sample was made of peripheral blood.

As DNA, the CDR3 is TGTGCCAGCAGTGGACAAGGCACTTATCAGCCCCAGCATTTT. It translates to CASSGQGTYQPQHF. V is TRBV6-6 and J is TRBJ1-5, with a tentative D call TRBD1 (5 bases). V was clipped by 5 bases and J by 5 bases, with 13 bases between them. The CDR3 spans 14 residues. Germline V lookup: CDR1 MNHNY, CDR2 SVGAGI (reference sequence).